Presented here are 9 T cell receptor beta chains from one specimen sequenced in a study of early T cells in non-severe SARS-CoV-2 infection. Each CDR3 protein is one row after TCRdb ran MiXCR on the 5' RACE reads. The data hold 54,000 or so distinct CDR3 sequences, with 10% to 15% observed a single time. Sequenced material: whole blood. Receptor source: an adult who was a healthcare worker with PCR-confirmed SARS-CoV-2 infection or an uninfected control (not recorded which).

Ten or more counts support this clonotype. This chain links TRBV28 with TRBJ2-7; D unclear. Germline-derived CDR1 and CDR2 are MDHEN and SYDVKM. The CDR3 extends over 14 amino acids. Trimming took off 7 bases at V and 4 bases at J, with 17 bases between the two ends. The CDR3 protein is CASTLGLAGYEQYF. The CDR3 nucleotides read TGTGCCAGCACCTTGGGATTAGCAGGATACGAGCAGTACTTC.

This chain links TRBV6-1 with TRBJ2-2, with a tentative D call TRBD2 (6 bases). From germline, CDR1 is MNHNS and CDR2 SASEGT. Deletions cut 4 bases from V and 2 bases from J, with 17 bases between. This CDR3 has 17 amino acids. The CDR3 coding sequence is TGTGCCAGCAGTGTCCCGGGACTGGGCTTTAACACCGGGGAGCTGTTTTTT. This translates into CASSVPGLGFNTGELFF.

This clonotype was recorded a few times. The rearrangement links TRBV3-1 to TRBJ1-2, with unresolved D. This CDR3 contains 12 residues. The germline V and J ends were trimmed by 1 base and 3 bases, with 3 bases remaining between them. The germline CDR1 and CDR2 sequences are LGHDT and YNNKEL (reference sequence). CDR3 bases: TGTGCCAGCAGCCAAGCGGACTATGGCTACACCTTC. As protein: CASSQADYGYTF.

The chain carries TRBV27 and TRBJ2-7; TRBD2 aligns across 8 bases. The CDR3 loop spans 15 amino acids. Germline CDR1 MNHEY, CDR2 SMNVEV (reference sequence). V gave up 7 bases and J gave up 4 bases; unmatched junction bases: 12. The DNA for the CDR3 is TGTGCCAGCACCCCTCGAGATGCGGGAGGTTACGAGCAGTACTTC. Residues: CASTPRDAGGYEQYF.

V gene TRBV18 combines with J gene TRBJ2-7; TRBD1 matches at 7 bases. Germline V gene data show CDR1 as KGHSH and CDR2 as LQKENI. The CDR3 has 16 amino acids. With 1 base clipped from V and 2 bases from J, the junction kept 8 bases outside the gene matches. Here the CDR3 DNA reads TGTGCCAGCTCACCACGGGCGGACAGGAGTACCTACGAGCAGTACTTC. Protein product: CASSPRADRSTYEQYF.

J is TRBJ2-1 and V is TRBV11-2; 9 bases are a match to TRBD1. CDR1 is SGHAT and CDR2 is FQNNGV in the germline V gene. V shed 4 bases, J shed 10 bases, and the junction held 8 bases outside the gene matches. CDR3 size: 14 residues. The chain's CDR3 is CASSYRQGVLEQFF. The CDR3 DNA follows: TGTGCCAGCAGCTATAGACAGGGGGTACTCGAGCAGTTCTTC.

The V call is TRBV4-1, the J call TRBJ2-7, with D possibly TRBD1 on 5 matching bases. V shed 1 base and J shed 0 bases, with 13 bases lying between them. This CDR3 comprises 16 residues. Germline V gene data show CDR1 as MGHRA and CDR2 as YSYEKL. This chain's CDR3 is CASSQVPRASSYEQYF. CDR3 sequence (DNA): TGCGCCAGCAGCCAAGTCCCCAGGGCAAGCTCCTACGAGCAGTACTTC.

The J gene is TRBJ1-4, the V gene TRBV12-3 or TRBV12-4; no firm D call. V dropped 3 bases and J dropped 4 bases, with 9 bases sitting between them. CDR3 length: 14 amino acids. CDR3 in amino acids: CASSLRQINEKLFF. The CDR3 nucleotides are TGTGCCAGCAGTTTGCGGCAGATTAATGAAAAACTGTTTTTT.

This clonotype was detected a few times. The chain is built from TRBV5-1 and TRBJ1-1, with 7 bases identical to TRBD1. Trimming at V came to 2 bases and at J to 3 bases, leaving 1 base not matched to a gene. CDR3 length equals 13 residues. Germline CDR1 reads SGHRS; CDR2 reads YFSETQ. The chain's CDR3 is CASSFGTDTEAFF. CDR3 in DNA: TGCGCCAGCAGCTTTGGGACAGACACTGAAGCTTTCTTT.